The next 10 T cell receptor beta chains were all read from a single sample in a study of blood T cell repertoires in COVID-19. Sequenced by immunoSEQ multiplex PCR; TCRdb stores in-frame clones only, minus some. The sample holds 70,000 to 95,000 clones; 75% to 85% are singletons and the top ten take 20% to 25%. Sequenced: peripheral blood. The receptors shown here come from a woman aged 65 to 85 with acute or convalescent COVID-19.

J is TRBJ2-3 and V is TRBV27; TRBD2 agrees at 8 bases. CDR3 length equals 18 residues. Germline V gene sequence: CDR1 MNHEY, CDR2 SMNVEV (reference sequence). V lost 4 bases and J lost 3; bases outside the gene matches: 15. The CDR3 nucleotides are TGTGCCAGCAGTTCCCCTCGGGGAAGCGGGAGAACTACAGATACGCAGTATTTT. It specifies CASSSPRGSGRTTDTQYF.

The rearrangement joins TRBV11-2 to TRBJ1-5; D gene uncertain. CDR1 is SGHAT and CDR2 is FQNNGV in the germline V gene. The CDR3 is made up of 16 amino acids. Deletions cut 3 bases from V and 3 bases from J, with 15 bases between. CDR3 residues: CASSLGRPGNNQPQHF. CDR3 in DNA: TGTGCCAGCAGCTTGGGCCGGCCCGGGAACAATCAGCCCCAGCATTTT.

The chain carries TRBV28 and TRBJ2-1; D is possibly TRBD2 (5 bases). Germline assignment: CDR1 MDHEN and CDR2 SYDVKM. The V end lost 7 bases, the J end lost 7 bases, and 11 bases lay between the germline ends. The CDR3 consists of 12 residues. The CDR3 sequence is CASTLPGNEQFF. The CDR3 DNA sequence: TGTGCCAGCACCCTCCCGGGAAATGAGCAGTTCTTC.

The genes are TRBV28 and TRBJ2-3; 7 nucleotides align to TRBD1. V lost 1 base and J lost 4; bases outside the gene matches: 8. The germline V gene has CDR1 MDHEN and CDR2 SYDVKM. The CDR3 covers 16 residues. In DNA form, the CDR3 reads TGTGCCAGCAGTTTATTGGCAGGGGGTCTCTCAGATACGCAGTATTTT. Translated: CASSLLAGGLSDTQYF.

The genes are TRBV20-1 and TRBJ2-5; 11 bases match TRBD2. Germline assignment: CDR1 DFQATT and CDR2 SNEGSKA (reference sequence). After removal of 3 bases from V and 5 bases from J, the junction contained 8 bases not matched to a gene. The CDR3 runs to 15 residues. CDR3 region: CSASFSGRAGETQYF. The CDR3 DNA sequence: TGCAGTGCTAGTTTTAGCGGGAGGGCCGGGGAGACCCAGTACTTC.

This clone has more than one count but fewer than ten. The chain carries TRBV27 and TRBJ2-3; 14 bases line up with TRBD2. Germline CDR1 reads MNHEY; CDR2 reads SMNVEV (reference sequence). This CDR3 comprises 18 residues. The junction had 7 bases not matched to a gene; V was cut back by 3 bases and J by 2 bases. This chain's CDR3 is CASSLGTSGSRVTDTQYF. DNA of the CDR3: TGTGCCAGCAGTTTGGGGACTAGCGGGAGTAGGGTCACAGATACGCAGTATTTT.

The chain couples TRBV7-8 to TRBJ1-2, with 9 bases fitting TRBD1. Germline trimming cut 5 bases from V and 8 bases from J; bases unmatched to any gene: 12. This CDR3 has 15 amino acids. The germline gives CDR1 SGHVS, CDR2 FQNEAQ. The CDR3 loop reads CASSLNRDRVGGYTF. CDR3 nucleotides: TGTGCCAGCAGCCTAAACCGGGACAGGGTGGGCGGCTACACCTTC.

The rearrangement links TRBV4-2 to TRBJ1-4; 7 bases are shared with TRBD1. Unmatched junction bases numbered 3, after V lost 1 base and J lost 4 bases. Germline CDR1 LGHNA, CDR2 YNFKEQ. The CDR3 runs to 15 residues. DNA of the CDR3: TGTGCCAGCAGCCAAGGACAGGGAAATAATGAAAAACTGTTTTTT. It translates to CASSQGQGNNEKLFF.

J is TRBJ2-1 and V is TRBV28; tentative D call: TRBD1 (6 bases). This CDR3 region has 17 residues. V lost 4 bases and J lost 4, with 20 bases in between. The germline V gene has CDR1 MDHEN and CDR2 SYDVKM. The CDR3: CASSSPDRLNSYNEQFF. The CDR3 DNA reads as TGTGCCAGCAGTTCGCCCGACAGGCTGAACTCGTACAATGAGCAGTTCTTC.

The CDR3 DNA sequence: TGTGCCAGCAGCCCAAGACAGGGATTTCAGTATGGCTACACCTTC. Residues: CASSPRQGFQYGYTF. This rearrangement joins TRBV7-2 to TRBJ1-2; 7 bases are shared with TRBD1. Trimming at V came to 5 bases and at J to 5 bases, leaving 11 bases not matched to a gene. CDR3 length equals 15 residues. CDR1 and CDR2 from the germline V gene are SGHTA and FQGNSA.